The 22 T cell receptor beta chains below were found in one sample sequenced in a study of blood T cells in healthy people across ages. It was with a sample-barcoded 5' primer and a J-beta primer mix that a second PCR of roughly 7 to 12 cycles was run. TCRdb passed the 5' RACE reads through MiXCR, listing each CDR3 protein once. The data show 1.5 million to 2 million distinct CDR3 sequences, about 50% seen once. Sequenced sample: blood. These TCRs come from a woman aged 40 to 50 in good health.

V is TRBV6-2 or TRBV6-3 and J is TRBJ2-3, with TRBD2 matching 8 bases. CDR1 and CDR2 (germline): MNHEY, SVGEGT. V was clipped by 0 bases and J by 9 bases; unmatched bases: 2. The CDR3 totals 13 residues. Here the CDR3 DNA reads TGTGCCAGCAGTTACTCTGGGACTAGAACGCAGTATTTT. Its protein product is CASSYSGTRTQYF.

V is TRBV10-3 and J is TRBJ1-6; 7 positions agree with TRBD1. CDR1 is ENHRY and CDR2 is SYGVKD in the germline V gene. Trimming removed 8 bases from V and 7 bases from J; junction bases left unmatched: 5. The CDR3 spans 13 residues. The CDR3 sequence is CAISGRGNSPLHF. The CDR3 coding sequence is TGTGCCATCTCTGGCAGGGGGAATTCACCCCTCCACTTT.

The gene calls are TRBV29-1 and TRBJ2-3; 9 bases fit TRBD1. V lost 7 bases to trimming and J lost 0 bases; unmatched junction nucleotides: 5. The length of the CDR3 is 14 residues. Germline-derived CDR1 and CDR2 are SQVTM and ANQGSEA. Written as DNA, the CDR3 is TGCAGCGCCTCCGGGACAGGGAGCACAGATACGCAGTATTTT. It translates to CSASGTGSTDTQYF.

V and J are TRBV7-9 and TRBJ1-5; D is undetermined. The CDR3 contains 15 residues. The V gene's germline CDR1 is SEHNR and CDR2 FQNEAQ (reference sequence). Deletions cut 1 base from V and 7 bases from J, with 14 bases between. CDR3 DNA: TGTGCCAGCAGCTTAGTTGGAGGGCCCTCGCAGCCCCAGCATTTT. Protein: CASSLVGGPSQPQHF.

The V and J genes are TRBV5-1 and TRBJ1-1; no definite D call. Germline loops: CDR1 SGHRS, CDR2 YFSETQ. The V end lost 5 bases, the J end lost 2 bases, and 7 bases lay between the germline ends. This CDR3 region has 12 residues. The CDR3 DNA reads as TGCGCCAGCAGGTTGAGTAACACTGAAGCTTTCTTT. Its translation is CASRLSNTEAFF.

The chain employs TRBV7-2 and TRBJ1-4, with D possibly TRBD1 on 5 matching bases. Germline V gene sequence: CDR1 SGHTA, CDR2 FQGNSA. The CDR3 contains 15 residues. V shed 5 bases and J shed 7 bases, with 17 bases lying between them. The CDR3 bases are TGTGCCAGCAGCCCACACCAAGGGGAGGGTGAAAAACTGTTTTTT. It encodes CASSPHQGEGEKLFF.

This clonotype was counted between two and nine times. The J gene is TRBJ1-5, the V gene TRBV7-2; D uncertain. Germline V CDR1 and CDR2: SGHTA, FQGNSA. The CDR3 length is 15 residues. Trimming cost V 1 base and J 4 bases, with 11 bases left between them. CDR3 nucleotides: TGTGCCAGCAGCTTAGAAATTGGGAGTAATCAGCCCCAGCATTTT. It codes for CASSLEIGSNQPQHF.

A few counts support this clonotype. The V call is TRBV5-1, the J call TRBJ2-5, with 9 bases identical to TRBD1. CDR3 length: 14 amino acids. CDR1 SGHRS and CDR2 YFSETQ come from the germline V gene. J lost 2 bases, V lost 8 bases, and 7 bases had no gene match. CDR3 sequence reads: CARTRGQGQETQYF. CDR3 sequence (DNA): TGCGCCAGAACGCGGGGACAGGGTCAAGAGACCCAGTACTTC.

The V and J genes are TRBV5-5 and TRBJ1-5; no firm D call. V was cut by 5 bases and J by 0 bases, with 15 bases left in between. CDR3 size: 16 residues. Germline CDR1 reads SGHKS; CDR2 reads YYEKEE (reference sequence). The CDR3 coding sequence is TGTGCCAGCAGACCTTCGGAAGGATATAGCAATCAGCCCCAGCATTTT. Translation: CASRPSEGYSNQPQHF. The complete variable domain, with remaining parts taken from reference TRBV5-5 and TRBJ1-5, reads DAGVTQSPTHLIKTRGQQVTLRCSPISGHKSVSWYQQVLGQGPQFIFQYYEKEERGRGNFPDRFSARQFPNYSSELNVNALLLGDSALYLCASRPSEGYSNQPQHFGDGTRLSIL.

This clonotype was observed a few times. The chain has TRBV5-1 and TRBJ2-7; no reliable D call. The CDR3 extends over 14 amino acids. The V gene's germline CDR1 is SGHRS and CDR2 YFSETQ. V lost 2 bases to trimming and J lost 0 bases, with 9 bases between them. The CDR3 loop reads CASSFDKSSYEQYF. The CDR3 coding sequence is TGCGCCAGCAGCTTTGACAAGAGCTCCTACGAGCAGTACTTC.

There are a few counts of this clonotype. The chain joins TRBV6-2 or TRBV6-3 to TRBJ2-3; possibly TRBD1 for D (5 bases). There are 20 residues in the CDR3. With 0 bases removed from V and 2 bases from J, the gap between germline ends came to 24 bases. Germline V gives CDR1 MNHEY, CDR2 SVGEGT. Here the CDR3 reads CASSYSRRRGADRSTDTQYF. CDR3 bases: TGTGCCAGCAGTTACTCGAGACGACGTGGGGCTGATCGATCCACAGATACGCAGTATTTT.

This clonotype has only a few counts. This chain links TRBV5-1 with TRBJ2-5, with D possibly matching TRBD2 (5 bases). The ends were cut back, 8 bases at V and 4 bases at J, with 18 bases in the middle. The CDR3 runs 14 residues. Germline V lookup: CDR1 SGHRS, CDR2 YFSETQ. In DNA form, the CDR3 reads TGCGCCAGTGAACGGACTCCCCGCGGAGAGACCCAGTACTTC. This encodes CASERTPRGETQYF.

This clonotype was recorded a few times. The chain couples TRBV20-1 to TRBJ2-7; the D gene is possibly TRBD2 (6 bases). Germline loops: CDR1 DFQATT, CDR2 SNEGSKA (reference sequence). The CDR3 spans 14 residues. Trimming took 6 bases from V and 4 from J, leaving 19 bases between them. The CDR3 coding sequence is TGCAGTGCCATCTCTGGAGGGCCGGGGTACGAGCAGTACTTC. Translated, it gives CSAISGGPGYEQYF.

The rearrangement joins TRBV18 to TRBJ2-5; 8 nucleotides line up with TRBD1. Looked up from germline, CDR1 is KGHSH and CDR2 is LQKENI. The V segment lost 1 base and the J segment 5 bases; nucleotides outside the gene matches: 12. The CDR3 consists of 17 residues. The CDR3 is CASSPLGDRFIDETQYF. The DNA for the CDR3 is TGTGCCAGCTCACCACTTGGGGACAGGTTTATCGACGAGACCCAGTACTTC.

This clonotype was found a few times. V is TRBV6-6 and J is TRBJ2-7, with D perhaps TRBD1 or TRBD2 (5 bases each). The germline gives CDR1 MNHNY, CDR2 SVGAGI (reference sequence). V was clipped by 6 bases and J by 3 bases, with 18 bases between them. This CDR3 contains 15 residues. The CDR3 sequence: CASSPRDGFFYEQYF. The CDR3 DNA reads TGTGCCAGCAGCCCCCGGGACGGCTTTTTCTACGAGCAGTACTTC.

This clonotype came up once. A junction end diverges from the germline sequence, so it may reflect a read error. This chain links TRBV5-5 with TRBJ1-6, with TRBD1 matching 7 bases. Germline CDR1 is SGHKS and CDR2 is YYEKEE (reference sequence). The CDR3 sequence is 17 residues long. The CDR3 DNA is TGTGCCAGCAGCTCACGCCCTGGGACAGACTATAATTCACCCCCCCACTTT. Protein sequence: CASSSRPGTDYNSPPHF.

This chain uses TRBV25-1 with TRBJ2-3; either TRBD1 or TRBD2 may supply D (7 bases each). The CDR3 contains 21 residues. The germline gives CDR1 MGHDK, CDR2 SYGVNS. The germline V and J ends were trimmed by 0 bases and 1 base, with 26 bases remaining between them. The CDR3 sequence is CASSEYPGLGDSLEGTDTQYF. The CDR3, as DNA: TGTGCCAGCAGTGAATATCCCGGACTAGGGGACAGCCTGGAGGGCACAGATACGCAGTATTTT.

This clonotype occurred a few times. The CDR3 DNA sequence: TGTGCCAGCAGTCCCCTCGGACAGGAAGAGACCCAGTACTTC. Amino acid sequence: CASSPLGQEETQYF. The chain joins TRBV6-5 to TRBJ2-5; TRBD1 agrees at 7 bases. Unmatched junction bases numbered 6, after V lost 5 bases and J lost 3 bases. The CDR3 covers 14 residues. Germline V gene lookup returns CDR1 MNHEY and CDR2 SVGAGI.

The V gene is TRBV7-9, the J gene TRBJ2-1; 8 bases match TRBD2. The CDR3 runs 14 residues. CDR1 SEHNR and CDR2 FQNEAQ come from the germline V gene (reference sequence). V gave up 1 base and J gave up 6 bases; unmatched junction bases: 2. The chain's CDR3 is CASSLGGTSNEQFF. For the CDR3, the DNA is TGTGCCAGCAGCTTAGGGGGGACTAGCAATGAGCAGTTCTTC.

This sequence joins TRBV7-2 and TRBJ2-5, with D maybe TRBD1 (6 bases). CDR3 length: 16 amino acids. The germline V gene encodes CDR1 SGHTA and CDR2 FQGNSA. V lost 1 base and J lost 11, with 23 bases in between. The CDR3 sequence is CASSLEMGQGNNEQYF. Here the CDR3 DNA reads TGTGCCAGCAGCTTAGAAATGGGCCAGGGGAACAATGAGCAGTACTTC. The complete variable domain, with remaining parts taken from reference TRBV7-2 and TRBJ2-5, reads GAGVSQSPSNKVTEKGKDVELRCDPISGHTALYWYRQSLGQGLEFLIYFQGNSAPDKSGLPSDRFSAERTGGSVSTLTIQRTQQEDSAVYLCASSLEMGQGNNEQYFGPGTRLLVL.

This clonotype has a handful of counts. This chain joins TRBV6-1 and TRBJ2-4, with a possible D match to TRBD1 (6 bases). The CDR3 consists of 14 residues. The germline CDR1 and CDR2 sequences are MNHNS and SASEGT. V lost 7 bases and J 0 bases, leaving 10 bases between the germline ends. The CDR3 coding sequence is TGTGCCAGCATAGAGACAGGAGCCAAAAACATTCAGTACTTC. It encodes CASIETGAKNIQYF.

The chain recombines TRBV4-1 with TRBJ1-2; D is ambiguous. V lost 0 bases and J 5 bases, leaving 10 bases between the germline ends. CDR1 and CDR2 from the germline V gene are MGHRA and YSYEKL. The CDR3 runs 14 residues. The CDR3 loop reads CASSQDWEGYGYTF. DNA of the CDR3: TGCGCCAGCAGCCAAGATTGGGAGGGATATGGCTACACCTTC.